Listed below are T cell receptor beta chains from one sample, sequenced in a study of CD8+ T cells in alopecia areata. Repertoires were generated with immunoSEQ multiplex PCR, while TCRdb's copy carries only in-frame clones and drops some. The sample has about 250,000 clones, under 70% seen once; the top ten hold under 1.5%. The specimen was CD4+ T cells sorted from blood, collected at week 0. The source is a human donor with alopecia areata. CDR3s include the opening cysteine and the closing phenylalanine or tryptophan.

v_call	j_call	cdr3_aa
TRBV11-3	TRBJ1-1	CASSWGNTEAFF
TRBV25-1	TRBJ2-5	CASSEWAGKETQYF
TRBV29-1	TRBJ1-1	CSVERGRTTEAFF
TRBV23-1	TRBJ2-7	CASSQSALFREQYF
TRBV9	TRBJ2-5	CASSVPGGKTQYF
TRBV30	TRBJ1-5	CAWSRGQGDQPQHF
TRBV29-1	TRBJ1-5	CSVEVAGQPQHF
TRBV19	TRBJ2-1	CASSLRLKSSYNEQFF
TRBV5-1	TRBJ1-2	CASSEQTTANYGYTF
TRBV19	TRBJ2-3	CASTPAASTDTQYF
TRBV7-9	TRBJ1-1	CASSFNREFEAFF
TRBV15	TRBJ2-3	CATSPIGTGAARDTQYF
TRBV30	TRBJ1-5	CAWSVGRGNQPQHF
TRBV7-2	TRBJ2-5	CASRRGGAQETQYF
TRBV5-6	TRBJ2-1	CASSLAGGAGNEQFF
TRBV2	TRBJ2-1	CAGRQGSSNEQFF
TRBV14	TRBJ2-7	CASSQGGEQYF
TRBV27	TRBJ1-6	CASSGTFSPLHF
TRBV7-9	TRBJ2-3	CASSFTTGGRTDTQYF
TRBV25-1	TRBJ1-5	CASSPGGLGNQPQHF
TRBV5-1	TRBJ2-1	CASSPRSETSEQFF
TRBV5-1	TRBJ2-7	CASSLRGYEQYF
TRBV6-1	TRBJ2-5	CASSATVETQYF
TRBV15	TRBJ1-5	CATSRASAGGHQPQHF
TRBV30	TRBJ2-1	CACTLRTGTYNEQFF
TRBV29-1	TRBJ2-5	CSVEGPGGETQYF
TRBV19	TRBJ1-2	CASSIDSIRTGGGYTF
TRBV5-6	TRBJ1-5	CASTSQGSNQPQHF
TRBV9	TRBJ1-1	CASSVDGQSGTEAFF
TRBV29-1	TRBJ1-2	CSVEKGAGGYTF
TRBV15	TRBJ2-5	CATSRGLAGQETQYF
TRBV2	TRBJ2-5	CASSDRGETQYF
TRBV5-1	TRBJ2-5	CASSLVPRGPTQYF
TRBV18	TRBJ2-5	CASSPGLETQYF
TRBV30	TRBJ2-5	CAWDLTAGETQYF
TRBV20-1	TRBJ2-3	CSALEGTQYF
TRBV23-1	TRBJ2-5	CASSLGRGEQETQYF
TRBV12-5	TRBJ1-4	CASRGVGFSEKLFF
TRBV29-1	TRBJ2-5	CSASGWETQYF